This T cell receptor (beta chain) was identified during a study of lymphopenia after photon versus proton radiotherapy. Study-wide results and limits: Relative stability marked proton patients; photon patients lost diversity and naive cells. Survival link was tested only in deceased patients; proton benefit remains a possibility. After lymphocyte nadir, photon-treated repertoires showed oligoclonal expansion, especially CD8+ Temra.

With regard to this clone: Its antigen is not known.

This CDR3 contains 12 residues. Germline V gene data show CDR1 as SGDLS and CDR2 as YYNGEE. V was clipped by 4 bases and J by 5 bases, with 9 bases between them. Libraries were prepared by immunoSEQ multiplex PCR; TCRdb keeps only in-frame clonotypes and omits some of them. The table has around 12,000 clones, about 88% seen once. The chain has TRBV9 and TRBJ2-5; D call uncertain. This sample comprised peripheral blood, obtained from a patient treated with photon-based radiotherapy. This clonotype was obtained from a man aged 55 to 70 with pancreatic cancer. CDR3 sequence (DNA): TGTGCCAGCAGCTTACCCCGGGAGACCCAGTACTTC. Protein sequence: CASSLPRETQYF.